This entry features one T cell receptor beta chain sequence. This CDR3 region has 16 residues. Per germline, CDR1 SGHRS and CDR2 YFSETQ. V shed 1 base and J shed 0 bases, with 10 bases lying between them. The data were taken from a study of blood T cell repertoires in COVID-19. Overall study: Sites in the United States, Italy and Spain provided acute and convalescent COVID-19 samples. T cells, B-cell-depleted T cells, or PBMCs provided the cDNA or gDNA that served as material.

Per the authors' pipeline: Amplified reference gene primers provided the basis for estimating nucleated cell counts. The table came from immunoSEQ multiplex PCR; TCRdb's copy has only in-frame clones and leaves some out. V and J calls and clone size are copied from that table; D and trimming were computed from the DNA. The profile shows about 66,000 clones, over 80% of them singletons. Sequencing used peripheral blood. This receptor was taken from a human donor in a cohort sampled during active COVID-19. The chain uses TRBV5-1 and TRBJ2-2, with D hard to call. Here the CDR3 reads CASSLKDIANTGELFF. The CDR3 DNA is TGCGCCAGCAGCTTGAAAGACATAGCGAACACCGGGGAGCTGTTTTTT.